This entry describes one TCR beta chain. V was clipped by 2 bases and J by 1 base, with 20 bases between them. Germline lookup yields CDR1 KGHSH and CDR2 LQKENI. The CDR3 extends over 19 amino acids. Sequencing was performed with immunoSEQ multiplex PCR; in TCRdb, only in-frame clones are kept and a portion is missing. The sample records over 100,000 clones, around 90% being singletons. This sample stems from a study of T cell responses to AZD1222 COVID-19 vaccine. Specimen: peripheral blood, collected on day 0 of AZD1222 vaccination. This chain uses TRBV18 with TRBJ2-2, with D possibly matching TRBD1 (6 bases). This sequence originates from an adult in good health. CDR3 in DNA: TGTGCCAGCTCACCATTAAGAAGGGGGTTGGGCATGAACACCGGGGAGCTGTTTTTT. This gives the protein CASSPLRRGLGMNTGELFF. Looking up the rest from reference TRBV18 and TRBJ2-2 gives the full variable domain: NAGVMQNPRHLVRRRGQEARLRCSPMKGHSHVYWYRQLPEEGLKFMVYLQKENIIDESGMPKERFSAEFPKEGPSILRIQQVVRGDSAAYFCASSPLRRGLGMNTGELFFGEGSRLTVL.